This record concerns one T cell receptor (beta chain) sequence. No antigen is known for it. The CDR3 loop spans 15 amino acids. CDR1 and CDR2 from the germline V gene are WSHSY and SAAADI. V was pared by 3 bases and J by 7 bases, with 7 bases of the junction left unmatched. Clones were sequenced by immunoSEQ multiplex PCR, and TCRdb holds only the in-frame ones, with some missing. The repertoire includes tens of thousands of clones, approximately 85% of them detected once, and roughly 50% sits in the top ten. This record belongs to a study of OX40 agonist ivuxolimab in advanced cancers. Study background: It was permissible to have had prior anti-PD-1, anti-PD-L1 or anti-CTLA-4 therapy, and around 43% had some. Three patients showed partial responses: one hepatocellular carcinoma and two cutaneous melanoma cases. Study results and limitations: Circulating CD4+ and CD8+ T cells showed clonal expansion by week 6 at 0.1 to 3.0 mg/kg. Antigen specificity of clonally expanded peripheral T cells was not established.

V gene TRBV10-2 combines with J gene TRBJ2-1, with TRBD2 identical over 9 bases. The starting material was CD4+ or CD8+ T cells sorted from blood, obtained in a trial of the OX40 agonist ivuxolimab. This sequence was found in an adult with an advanced solid tumor such as melanoma, head and neck, liver or kidney cancer. The CDR3 spells CASSEAGGRVNEQFF. In DNA, the CDR3 is TGCGCCAGCAGTGAAGCGGGGGGCAGGGTGAATGAGCAGTTCTTC.